Sequencing of this T cell receptor (beta chain) was carried out in a study of cytomegalovirus exposure and HLA in healthy donors. Study-level findings and limits: Trimming of TCR beta V- and J-genes showed a link, identified in a later analysis, to a missense DCLRE1C variant. Overall, roughly 160 TCR beta chains were annotated as cytomegalovirus-associated.

CDR3 length equals 13 residues. Germline V gene sequence: CDR1 SGDLS, CDR2 YYNGEE. With 3 bases clipped from V and 5 bases from J, the junction kept 2 bases outside the gene matches. Comment on this clone: Its antigen is currently unknown.

Primers: 60 Vbeta forward and 13 Jbeta reverse. This table comes from immunoSEQ multiplex PCR, and its TCRdb copy is limited to in-frame clones, with some not included. The sample gives approximately 140,000 clones, 78% of which show up once; less than 3.5% is in the top ten. The gene calls are TRBV9 and TRBJ2-1, with TRBD2 identical over 7 bases. This receptor was identified in a middle-aged man in good health and CMV-seropositive. Sample: PBMCs. The chain's CDR3 is CASSGAGDNEQFF. CDR3 DNA: TGTGCCAGCAGCGGGGCGGGAGACAATGAGCAGTTCTTC.